Sequencing of this T cell receptor beta chain was carried out in a study of cytomegalovirus exposure and HLA in healthy donors. Study-wide background: Findings of an earlier analysis included around 100 million unique TCR beta sequences from some 180 million T cells. Study-wide findings and caveats: A few CMV-associated chains were confirmed in vitro to be specific for CMV antigens. Most TCR sequences were rare, but some public TCRs occurred in many donors.

About this clone: Its target is not known.

PCR amplification relied on 60 Vbeta primers (plus 13 Jbeta primers). Measured with immunoSEQ multiplex PCR; TCRdb has only the in-frame clones, and not every one. The sample shows approximately 240,000 clones, about 80% of them seen only once. The V gene lost 3 bases and the J gene lost 0 bases, with 12 bases spanning the gap. CDR3 size: 15 residues. Germline assignment: CDR1 MDHEN and CDR2 SYDVKM. Material: PBMCs. The clonotype was recovered from a woman aged 55 to 70 in good health and CMV-seropositive. The chain joins TRBV28 to TRBJ2-7; no clear D. DNA of the CDR3: TGTGCCAGCAGTTTGCGTCCCCCCCTCTCCTACGAGCAGTACTTC. This translates into CASSLRPPLSYEQYF.